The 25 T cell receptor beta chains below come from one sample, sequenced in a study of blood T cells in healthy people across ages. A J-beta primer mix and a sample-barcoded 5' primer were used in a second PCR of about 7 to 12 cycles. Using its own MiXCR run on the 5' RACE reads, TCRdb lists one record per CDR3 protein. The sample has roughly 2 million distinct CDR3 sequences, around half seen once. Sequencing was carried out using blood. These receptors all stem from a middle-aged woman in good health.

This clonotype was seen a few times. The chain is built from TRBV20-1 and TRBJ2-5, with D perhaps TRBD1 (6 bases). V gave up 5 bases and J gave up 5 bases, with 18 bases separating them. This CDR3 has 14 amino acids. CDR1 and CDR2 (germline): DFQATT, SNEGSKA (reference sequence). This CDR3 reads CSAEGAGATETQYF. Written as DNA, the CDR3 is TGCAGTGCTGAGGGCGCAGGGGCGACGGAGACCCAGTACTTC.

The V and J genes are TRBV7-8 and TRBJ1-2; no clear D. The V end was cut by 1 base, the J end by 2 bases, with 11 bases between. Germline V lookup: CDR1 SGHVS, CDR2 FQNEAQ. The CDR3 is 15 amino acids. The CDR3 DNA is TGTGCCAGCAGCTTAGAGGTTGGCCTGAACTATGGCTACACCTTC. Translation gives CASSLEVGLNYGYTF.

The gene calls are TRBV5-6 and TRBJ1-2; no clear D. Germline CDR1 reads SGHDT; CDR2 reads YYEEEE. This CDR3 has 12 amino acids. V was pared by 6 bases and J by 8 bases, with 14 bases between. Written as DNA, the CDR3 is TGTGCCAGCAACCAAAACCAGGAGGGCTACACCTTC. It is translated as CASNQNQEGYTF. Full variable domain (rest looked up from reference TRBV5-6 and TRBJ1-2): DAGVTQSPTHLIKTRGQQVTLRCSPKSGHDTVSWYQQALGQGPQFIFQYYEEEERQRGNFPDRFSGHQFPNYSSELNVNALLLGDSALYLCASNQNQEGYTFGSGTRLTVV.

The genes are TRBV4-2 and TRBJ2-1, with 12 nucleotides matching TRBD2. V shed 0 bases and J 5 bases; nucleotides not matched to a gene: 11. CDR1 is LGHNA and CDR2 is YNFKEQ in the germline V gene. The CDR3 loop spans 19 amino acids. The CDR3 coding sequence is TGTGCCAGCAGCCAAGAATTTACTAGCGGGGGGCCGACCGACAATGAGCAGTTCTTC. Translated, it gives CASSQEFTSGGPTDNEQFF.

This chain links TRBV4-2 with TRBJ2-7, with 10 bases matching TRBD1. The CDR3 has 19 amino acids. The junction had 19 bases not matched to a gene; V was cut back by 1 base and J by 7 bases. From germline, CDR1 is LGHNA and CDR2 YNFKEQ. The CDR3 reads CASSQAGTGAGGPYNEQYF. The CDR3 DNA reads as TGTGCCAGCAGCCAAGCCGGGACAGGGGCCGGCGGGCCCTACAATGAGCAGTACTTC.

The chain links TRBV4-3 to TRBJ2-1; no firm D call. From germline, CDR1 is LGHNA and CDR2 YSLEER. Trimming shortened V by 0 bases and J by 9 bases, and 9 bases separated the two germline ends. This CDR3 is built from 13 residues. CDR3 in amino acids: CASSQEVLSEQFF. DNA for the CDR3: TGCGCCAGCAGCCAAGAGGTCCTTAGTGAGCAGTTCTTC.

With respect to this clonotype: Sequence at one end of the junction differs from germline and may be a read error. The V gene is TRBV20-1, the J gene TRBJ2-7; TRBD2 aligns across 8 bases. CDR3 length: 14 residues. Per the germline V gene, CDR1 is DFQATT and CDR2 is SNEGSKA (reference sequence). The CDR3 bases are TGCGGTGCCGACCCAGGACTAGCTCGGGACGAGCAGTACTTC. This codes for CGADPGLARDEQYF.

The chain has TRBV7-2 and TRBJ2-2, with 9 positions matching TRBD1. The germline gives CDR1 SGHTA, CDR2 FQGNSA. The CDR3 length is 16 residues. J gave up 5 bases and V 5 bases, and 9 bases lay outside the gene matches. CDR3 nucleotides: TGTGCCAGCAGCCCGACAGGGGGTATTTTTACCGGGGAGCTGTTTTTT. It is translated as CASSPTGGIFTGELFF.

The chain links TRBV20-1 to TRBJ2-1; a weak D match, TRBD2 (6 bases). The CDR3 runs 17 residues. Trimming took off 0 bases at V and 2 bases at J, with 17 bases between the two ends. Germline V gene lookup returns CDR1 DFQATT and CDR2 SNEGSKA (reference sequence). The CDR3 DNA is TGCAGTGCTAGAGATCCCTTAGCGGAGGGAGCCTACAATGAGCAGTTCTTC. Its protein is CSARDPLAEGAYNEQFF.

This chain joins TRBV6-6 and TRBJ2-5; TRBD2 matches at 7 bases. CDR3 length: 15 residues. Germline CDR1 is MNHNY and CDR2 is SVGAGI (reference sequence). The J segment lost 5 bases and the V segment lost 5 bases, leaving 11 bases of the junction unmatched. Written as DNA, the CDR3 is TGTGCCAGCAGTGCGACGGCGGGGGTTCGTGAGACCCAGTACTTC. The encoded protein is CASSATAGVRETQYF.

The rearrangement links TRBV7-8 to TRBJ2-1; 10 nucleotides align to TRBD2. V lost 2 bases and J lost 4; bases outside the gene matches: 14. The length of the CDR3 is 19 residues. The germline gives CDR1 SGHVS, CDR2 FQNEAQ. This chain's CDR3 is CASSLQSRTSGGGYNEQFF. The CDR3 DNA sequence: TGTGCCAGCAGCTTACAATCCCGGACTAGCGGTGGGGGTTACAATGAGCAGTTCTTC. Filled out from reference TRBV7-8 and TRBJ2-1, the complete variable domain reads GAGVSQSPRYKVAKRGQDVALRCDPISGHVSLFWYQQALGQGPEFLTYFQNEAQLDKSGLPSDRFFAERPEGSVSTLKIQRTQQEDSAVYLCASSLQSRTSGGGYNEQFFGPGTRLTVL.

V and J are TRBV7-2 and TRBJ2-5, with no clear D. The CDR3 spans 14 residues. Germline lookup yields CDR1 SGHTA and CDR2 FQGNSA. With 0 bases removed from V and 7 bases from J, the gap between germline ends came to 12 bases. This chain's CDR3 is CASSLAKGWGTQYF. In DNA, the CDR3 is TGTGCCAGCAGCTTAGCGAAAGGATGGGGGACCCAGTACTTC.

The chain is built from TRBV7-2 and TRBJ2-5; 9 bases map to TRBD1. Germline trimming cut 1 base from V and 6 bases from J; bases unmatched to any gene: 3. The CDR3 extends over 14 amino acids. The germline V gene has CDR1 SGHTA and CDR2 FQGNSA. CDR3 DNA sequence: TGTGCCAGCAGCTTAGTCGGACAGGGGCAGACCCAGTACTTC. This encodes CASSLVGQGQTQYF. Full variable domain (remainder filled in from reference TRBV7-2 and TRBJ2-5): GAGVSQSPSNKVTEKGKDVELRCDPISGHTALYWYRQSLGQGLEFLIYFQGNSAPDKSGLPSDRFSAERTGGSVSTLTIQRTQQEDSAVYLCASSLVGQGQTQYFGPGTRLLVL.

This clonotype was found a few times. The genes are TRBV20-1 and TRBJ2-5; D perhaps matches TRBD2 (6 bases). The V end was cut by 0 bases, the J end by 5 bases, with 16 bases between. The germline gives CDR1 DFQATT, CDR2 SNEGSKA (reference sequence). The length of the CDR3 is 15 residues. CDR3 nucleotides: TGCAGTGCTAGAGATCAGGAGGGGTGGGGGGAGACCCAGTACTTC. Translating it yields CSARDQEGWGETQYF.

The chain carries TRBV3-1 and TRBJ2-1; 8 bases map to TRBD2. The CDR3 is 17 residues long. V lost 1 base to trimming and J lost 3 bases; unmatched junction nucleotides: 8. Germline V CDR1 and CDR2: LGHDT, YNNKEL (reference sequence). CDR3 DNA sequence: TGTGCCAGCAGCCAAGGAAGGGATCTAGCGGGCTACAATGAGCAGTTCTTC. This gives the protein CASSQGRDLAGYNEQFF.

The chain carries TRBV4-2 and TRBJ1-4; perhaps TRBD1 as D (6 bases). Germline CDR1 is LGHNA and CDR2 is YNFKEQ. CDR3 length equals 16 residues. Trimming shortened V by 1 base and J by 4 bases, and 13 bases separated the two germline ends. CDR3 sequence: CASSQVLGARNEKLFF. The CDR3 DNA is TGTGCCAGCAGCCAAGTCCTGGGGGCGCGTAATGAAAAACTGTTTTTT.

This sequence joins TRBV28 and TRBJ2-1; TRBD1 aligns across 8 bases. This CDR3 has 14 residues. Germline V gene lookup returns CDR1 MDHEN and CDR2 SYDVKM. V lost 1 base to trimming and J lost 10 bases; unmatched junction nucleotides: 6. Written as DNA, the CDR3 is TGTGCCAGCAGTTTATATATCAGGGGGCAAGAGCAGTTCTTC. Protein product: CASSLYIRGQEQFF.

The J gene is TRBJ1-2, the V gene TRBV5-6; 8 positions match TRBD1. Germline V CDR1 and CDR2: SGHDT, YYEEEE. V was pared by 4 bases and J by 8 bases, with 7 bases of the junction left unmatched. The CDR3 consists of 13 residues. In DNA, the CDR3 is TGTGCCAGCAGCGGGGACAGGCTCAGGGGCTACACCTTC. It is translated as CASSGDRLRGYTF.

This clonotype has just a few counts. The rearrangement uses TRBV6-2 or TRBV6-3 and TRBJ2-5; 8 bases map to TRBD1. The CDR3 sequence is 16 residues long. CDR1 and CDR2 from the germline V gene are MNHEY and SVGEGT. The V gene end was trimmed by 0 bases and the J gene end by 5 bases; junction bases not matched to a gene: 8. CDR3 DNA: TGTGCCAGCAGTTACTCGAAGTCAGGGGGCTGGGAGACCCAGTACTTC. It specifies CASSYSKSGGWETQYF.

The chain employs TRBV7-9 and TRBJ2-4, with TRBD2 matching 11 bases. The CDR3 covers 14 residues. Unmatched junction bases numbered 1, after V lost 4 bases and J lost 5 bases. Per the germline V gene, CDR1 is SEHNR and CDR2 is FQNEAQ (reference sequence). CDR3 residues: CASSYSGGENIQYF. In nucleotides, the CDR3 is TGTGCCAGCAGCTATAGCGGGGGGGAAAACATTCAGTACTTC.

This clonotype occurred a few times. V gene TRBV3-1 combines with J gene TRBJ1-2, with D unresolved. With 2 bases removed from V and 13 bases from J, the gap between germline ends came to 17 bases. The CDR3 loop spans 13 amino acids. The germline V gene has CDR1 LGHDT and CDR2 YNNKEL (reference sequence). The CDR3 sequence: CASSQRTLEVCTF. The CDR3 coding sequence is TGTGCCAGCAGCCAACGGACCCTCGAGGTCTGCACCTTC.

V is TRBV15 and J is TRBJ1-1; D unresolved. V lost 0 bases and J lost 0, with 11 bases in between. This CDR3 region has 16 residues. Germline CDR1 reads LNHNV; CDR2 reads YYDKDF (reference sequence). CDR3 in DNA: TGTGCCACCAGCAGAGATTCGGGCAGCTTGAACACTGAAGCTTTCTTT. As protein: CATSRDSGSLNTEAFF.

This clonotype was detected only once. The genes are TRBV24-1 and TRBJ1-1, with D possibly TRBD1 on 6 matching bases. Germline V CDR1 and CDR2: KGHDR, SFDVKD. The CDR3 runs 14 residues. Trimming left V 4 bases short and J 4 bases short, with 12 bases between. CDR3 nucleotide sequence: TGTGCCACCAGTGACGCAACAGGGACCACTGAAGCTTTCTTT. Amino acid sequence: CATSDATGTTEAFF.

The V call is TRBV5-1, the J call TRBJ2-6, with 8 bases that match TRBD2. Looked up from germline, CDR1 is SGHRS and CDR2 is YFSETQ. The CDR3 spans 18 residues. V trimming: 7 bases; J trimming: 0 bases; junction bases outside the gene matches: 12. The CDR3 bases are TGCGCCAGCCAAACGGCCTGGCGGGGGGCCTCTGGGGCCAACGTCCTGACTTTC. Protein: CASQTAWRGASGANVLTF.

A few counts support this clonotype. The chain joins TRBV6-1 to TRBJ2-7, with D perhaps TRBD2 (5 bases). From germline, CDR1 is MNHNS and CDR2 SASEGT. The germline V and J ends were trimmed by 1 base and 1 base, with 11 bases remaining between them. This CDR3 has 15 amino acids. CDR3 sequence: CASSEDRGESYEQYF. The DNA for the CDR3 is TGTGCCAGCAGTGAAGATCGGGGAGAGTCCTACGAGCAGTACTTC.